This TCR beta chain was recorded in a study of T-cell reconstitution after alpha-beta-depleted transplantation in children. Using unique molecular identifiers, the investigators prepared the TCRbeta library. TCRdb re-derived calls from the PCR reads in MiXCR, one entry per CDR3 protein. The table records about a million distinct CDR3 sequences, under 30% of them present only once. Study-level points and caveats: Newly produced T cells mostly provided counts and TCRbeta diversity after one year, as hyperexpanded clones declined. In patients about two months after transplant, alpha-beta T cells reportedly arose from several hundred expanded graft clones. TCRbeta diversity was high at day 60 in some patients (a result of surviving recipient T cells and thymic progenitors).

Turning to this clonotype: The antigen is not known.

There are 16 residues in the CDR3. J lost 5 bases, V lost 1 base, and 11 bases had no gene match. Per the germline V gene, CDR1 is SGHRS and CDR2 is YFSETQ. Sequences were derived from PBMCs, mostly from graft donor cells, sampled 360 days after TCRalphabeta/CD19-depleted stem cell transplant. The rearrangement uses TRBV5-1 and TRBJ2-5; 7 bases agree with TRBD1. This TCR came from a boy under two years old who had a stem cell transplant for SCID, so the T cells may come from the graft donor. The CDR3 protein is CASSLRKDRPGETQYF. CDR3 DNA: TGCGCCAGCAGCTTGCGGAAGGACAGGCCAGGGGAGACCCAGTACTTC.